This entry is about one T cell receptor beta chain. The antigen is unknown. The data originate from a study of identifying expanded T cells in peripheral blood. Study-level findings and limits: Across healthy donors, higher total template counts meant significantly greater approximately two-week count variance. Technical replicates showed roughly 1.2 changed clones; approximately 2 weeks about 16; four weeks 19.

The length of the CDR3 is 16 residues. V shed 4 bases and J shed 2 bases, with 12 bases lying between them. Germline V CDR1 and CDR2: SEHNR, FQNEAQ (reference sequence). Libraries were prepared by immunoSEQ multiplex PCR; TCRdb keeps only in-frame clonotypes and omits some of them. Of around 100,000 clones detected, approximately 90% appear once; the ten largest clones hold 16%. No infections or other immune events were documented during collection. This sequence was found in a person aged 18-69 years in good health. The specimen was blood. The V call is TRBV7-9, the J call TRBJ2-6; no clear D gene. The CDR3 DNA is TGTGCCAGCAGCTCACAAATCCTAGCTGGGGCCAACGTCCTGACTTTC. The encoded protein is CASSSQILAGANVLTF.